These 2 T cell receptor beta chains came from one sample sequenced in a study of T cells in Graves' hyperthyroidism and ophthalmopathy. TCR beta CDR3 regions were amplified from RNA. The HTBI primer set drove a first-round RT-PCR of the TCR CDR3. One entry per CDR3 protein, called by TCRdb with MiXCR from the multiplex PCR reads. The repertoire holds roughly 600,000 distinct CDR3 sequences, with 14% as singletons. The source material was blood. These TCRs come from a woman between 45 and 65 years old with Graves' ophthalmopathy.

Written as DNA, the CDR3 is TGTGCCACCAGTGTGGCTAGCGGAATGTACAATGAGCAGTTCTTC. Protein product: CATSVASGMYNEQFF. V gene TRBV24-1 combines with J gene TRBJ2-1; the match to TRBD2 covers 7 bases. Germline-derived CDR1 and CDR2 are KGHDR and SFDVKD. This CDR3 contains 15 residues. V gave up 5 bases and J gave up 4 bases; unmatched junction bases: 7.

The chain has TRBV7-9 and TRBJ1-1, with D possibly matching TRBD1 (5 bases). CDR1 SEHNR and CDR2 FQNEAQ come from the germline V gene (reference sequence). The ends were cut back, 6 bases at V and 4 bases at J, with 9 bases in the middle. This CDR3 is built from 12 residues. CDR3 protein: CASRITGTEAFF. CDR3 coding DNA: TGTGCCAGCAGGATTACAGGCACTGAAGCTTTCTTT.